The 20 T cell receptor beta chains listed next were all sequenced from one sample in a study of OX40 agonist ivuxolimab in advanced cancers. Here immunoSEQ multiplex PCR was the method, and the copy in TCRdb shows in-frame clones only, minus some. The sample yields about 82,000 clones, roughly nine tenths seen once. Sample: CD4+ or CD8+ T cells sorted from blood, taken in a trial of the OX40 agonist ivuxolimab. These receptors originate from an adult with an advanced solid tumor such as melanoma, head and neck, liver or kidney cancer.

This chain links TRBV28 with TRBJ2-7, with TRBD1 identical over 8 bases. The CDR3 has 15 amino acids. V dropped 5 bases and J dropped 3; count of bases not matched to a gene: 9. Germline lookup yields CDR1 MDHEN and CDR2 SYDVKM. The CDR3 sequence is CASSPGTGNLYEQYF. The CDR3 DNA reads TGTGCCAGCAGTCCAGGGACAGGAAACCTCTACGAGCAGTACTTC.

This chain uses TRBV27 with TRBJ2-5; TRBD2 matches 16 bases. The CDR3 has 20 amino acids. CDR1 and CDR2 (germline): MNHEY, SMNVEV (reference sequence). Trimming cost V 5 bases and J 5 bases; bases outside gene matches: 17. The CDR3 here is CASSPPPGLAGGFVWETQYF. CDR3 nucleotide sequence: TGTGCCAGCAGTCCCCCCCCGGGACTAGCGGGAGGGTTTGTATGGGAGACCCAGTACTTC.

The genes are TRBV11-2 and TRBJ1-6; D unresolved. The germline V and J ends were trimmed by 3 bases and 12 bases, with 9 bases remaining between them. This CDR3 is 12 amino acids long. Germline assignment: CDR1 SGHAT and CDR2 FQNNGV. As DNA, the CDR3 is TGTGCCAGCAGCTTCCTATCTCGACCCCTCCACTTT. Its translation: CASSFLSRPLHF.

The chain is built from TRBV7-9 and TRBJ2-7; 10 nucleotides line up with TRBD2. This CDR3 has 16 amino acids. Germline CDR1 SEHNR, CDR2 FQNEAQ (reference sequence). The J segment lost 1 base and the V segment lost 0 bases, leaving 3 bases of the junction unmatched. This CDR3 is CASSLAGTSASYEQYF. The CDR3, as DNA: TGTGCCAGCAGCTTAGCGGGGACTAGCGCATCCTACGAGCAGTACTTC. Combining the CDR3 with reference TRBV7-9 and TRBJ2-7 gives the whole variable domain DTGVSQNPRHKITKRGQNVTFRCDPISEHNRLYWYRQTLGQGPEFLTYFQNEAQLEKSRLLSDRFSAERPKGSFSTLEIQRTEQGDSAMYLCASSLAGTSASYEQYFGPGTRLTVT.

This chain connects TRBV18 to TRBJ2-1; 11 nucleotides align to TRBD2. CDR3 length: 16 residues. Per the germline V gene, CDR1 is KGHSH and CDR2 is LQKENI. J gave up 1 base and V 6 bases, and 5 bases lay outside the gene matches. The CDR3 loop reads CASSPGTSGSYNEQFF. In DNA form, the CDR3 reads TGTGCCAGCTCCCCGGGGACTAGCGGTTCCTACAATGAGCAGTTCTTC.

The chain has TRBV4-1 and TRBJ2-3, with 8 nucleotides matching TRBD1. Trimming at V came to 1 base and at J to 2 bases, leaving 5 bases not matched to a gene. The length of the CDR3 is 16 residues. Germline lookup yields CDR1 MGHRA and CDR2 YSYEKL. CDR3 sequence: CASSQAPGQVTDTQYF. The CDR3 region has the DNA TGCGCCAGCAGCCAAGCCCCGGGACAGGTCACAGATACGCAGTATTTT.

The chain links TRBV2 to TRBJ2-7; D remains unclear. This CDR3 is built from 13 residues. The V end was cut by 3 bases, the J end by 6 bases, with 12 bases between. Germline V lookup: CDR1 SNHLY, CDR2 FYNNEI. CDR3 amino acids: CASSDVRSIEQYF. The CDR3 DNA follows: TGTGCCAGCAGTGATGTCAGGTCGATCGAGCAGTACTTC.

The chain uses TRBV28 and TRBJ2-7; no reliable D call. V was clipped by 3 bases and J by 5 bases, with 14 bases between them. Germline V gene data show CDR1 as MDHEN and CDR2 as SYDVKM. The CDR3 runs 14 residues. CDR3 sequence: CASSFFQAGHEQYF. The CDR3 DNA is TGTGCCAGCAGTTTTTTTCAGGCCGGTCACGAGCAGTACTTC.

This clone was seen a single time. V and J are TRBV19 and TRBJ2-1; D not certain. Germline loops: CDR1 LNHDA, CDR2 SQIVND (reference sequence). The CDR3 runs to 17 residues. Trimming took off 0 bases at V and 1 base at J, with 13 bases between the two ends. Here the CDR3 reads CASSIDPPPRSYNEQFF. Written as DNA, the CDR3 is TGTGCCAGTAGTATAGACCCTCCCCCGAGGTCCTACAATGAGCAGTTCTTC.

This clone appeared a single time. The V gene is TRBV5-6, the J gene TRBJ2-3; 9 bases fit TRBD2. The CDR3 consists of 18 residues. Germline values: CDR1 SGHDT, CDR2 YYEEEE. Trimming at V came to 0 bases and at J to 0 bases, leaving 8 bases not matched to a gene. Here the CDR3 reads CASSLASGMAFSTDTQYF. In DNA form, the CDR3 reads TGTGCCAGCAGCTTGGCTAGCGGGATGGCCTTTAGCACAGATACGCAGTATTTT.

V gene TRBV18 combines with J gene TRBJ2-7; TRBD2 matches 11 bases. The CDR3 totals 15 residues. CDR1 is KGHSH and CDR2 is LQKENI in the germline V gene. The ends lost 3 bases at V and 5 bases at J; junction bases unmatched: 6. CDR3: CASSPKLAGEDEQYF. The CDR3 coding sequence is TGTGCCAGCTCACCCAAACTAGCGGGAGAGGACGAGCAGTACTTC.

The genes are TRBV5-4 and TRBJ1-2; possibly TRBD1 for D (5 bases). Looked up from germline, CDR1 is SGHNT and CDR2 is YYREEE (reference sequence). Trimming cost V 3 bases and J 2 bases, with 11 bases left between them. The CDR3 has 14 residues. This chain's CDR3 is CASSSKTANYGYTF. CDR3 nucleotides: TGTGCCAGCAGCTCGAAGACAGCAAACTATGGCTACACCTTC.

The rearrangement uses TRBV27 and TRBJ2-3; no firm D call. Trimming shortened V by 0 bases and J by 0 bases, and 7 bases separated the two germline ends. This CDR3 is built from 15 residues. Germline V gene sequence: CDR1 MNHEY, CDR2 SMNVEV (reference sequence). The CDR3 here is CASSLSPVSTDTQYF. CDR3 bases: TGTGCCAGCAGTTTATCGCCGGTGAGCACAGATACGCAGTATTTT.

This chain joins TRBV4-3 and TRBJ2-7; D call uncertain. This CDR3 contains 15 residues. The V and J ends lost 0 bases and 2 bases respectively, with 11 bases between them. CDR1 is LGHNA and CDR2 is YSLEER in the germline V gene. The DNA for the CDR3 is TGCGCCAGCAGCCAAGAGAGAATAGGGACCTACGAGCAGTACTTC. It codes for CASSQERIGTYEQYF.

The rearrangement uses TRBV7-2 and TRBJ2-7; TRBD1 agrees at 7 bases. The CDR3 is made up of 15 amino acids. The germline V gene has CDR1 SGHTA and CDR2 FQGNSA. V was clipped by 5 bases and J by 0 bases; unmatched bases: 7. DNA for the CDR3: TGTGCCAGCAGCATAAGGGACAGTAACTCCTACGAGCAGTACTTC. Protein: CASSIRDSNSYEQYF.

This clone was detected only once. The chain uses TRBV7-3 and TRBJ2-1; 10 bases are a match to TRBD1. This CDR3 has 16 residues. V lost 3 bases to trimming and J lost 4 bases; unmatched junction nucleotides: 6. The germline V gene has CDR1 SGHTA and CDR2 FQGTGA. CDR3 in DNA: TGTGCCAGCAGCTTCGCAGACAGGGGGCCTTACAATGAGCAGTTCTTC. It codes for CASSFADRGPYNEQFF.

The chain is built from TRBV5-4 and TRBJ2-5; D is unresolved. V lost 5 bases and J 1 base, leaving 12 bases between the germline ends. Germline V gene sequence: CDR1 SGHNT, CDR2 YYREEE (reference sequence). The CDR3 spans 14 residues. This chain's CDR3 is CASSDGPSQETQYF. As DNA, the CDR3 is TGTGCCAGCAGTGACGGCCCTTCCCAAGAGACCCAGTACTTC.

Details on this clone: Mismatch with germline at one junction end may stem from a read error. The chain links TRBV5-1 to TRBJ2-3, with D perhaps TRBD2 (5 bases). Germline-derived CDR1 and CDR2 are SGHRS and YFSETQ. There are 8 residues in the CDR3. The CDR3 nucleotides read TGCGCCAGCACCCGGGGTTACTTT. Residues: CASTRGYF.

V usage is TRBV10-3 and J usage is TRBJ1-1; unclear D gene. The CDR3 totals 16 residues. Germline-derived CDR1 and CDR2 are ENHRY and SYGVKD. V was cut by 7 bases and J by 1 base, with 19 bases left in between. This CDR3 reads CAITDFRGPGNTEAFF. CDR3 DNA sequence: TGTGCCATCACCGACTTTCGAGGCCCTGGGAACACTGAAGCTTTCTTT.

The chain combines TRBV2 with TRBJ2-3, with 11 bases fitting TRBD2. Trimming took 4 bases from V and 1 from J; bases not matched to a gene: 1. The CDR3 contains 15 residues. CDR1 is SNHLY, CDR2 FYNNEI, per germline. CDR3 nucleotides: TGTGCCAGCAGTGGGGGACTAGCGGGCACAGATACGCAGTATTTT. Amino acids: CASSGGLAGTDTQYF.